Shown below are 24 T cell receptor beta chains from a single sample sequenced in a study of CD8+CD57+ T cells in acquired aplastic anemia. Patients picked for sequencing had shown CD8+CD57+ cell expansion detected by flow cytometry. TCR beta VDJ and CDR3 profiles were obtained from a genomic DNA template. TCRdb passed the reads through MiXCR, listing each CDR3 protein once. This table holds about 200,000 distinct CDR3 sequences, 50% to 70% found once. Sequenced input: sorted CD4+, CD8+, or CD8+CD57+ T cells (not recorded which) from PBMCs. Receptor source: a human donor with aplastic anemia.

This chain connects TRBV24-1 to TRBJ2-7; 10 positions agree with TRBD1. Germline V gives CDR1 KGHDR, CDR2 SFDVKD. The junction had 4 bases not matched to a gene; V was cut back by 5 bases and J by 4 bases. The CDR3 runs to 14 residues. CDR3 in amino acids: CATSAGQGDYEQYF. DNA for the CDR3: TGTGCCACCAGTGCAGGACAGGGGGATTACGAGCAGTACTTC.

This clonotype was counted between two and nine times. The chain links TRBV24-1 to TRBJ2-1; 8 bases align to TRBD2. Germline V lookup: CDR1 KGHDR, CDR2 SFDVKD. J was trimmed by 1 base and V by 5 bases; bases with no gene match: 6. The CDR3 is 16 residues long. The CDR3 region is CATSGSGGLSYNEQFF. The CDR3 DNA reads as TGTGCCACCAGTGGGAGCGGGGGACTATCCTACAATGAGCAGTTCTTC.

This clonotype showed up many times. V usage is TRBV7-2 and J usage is TRBJ1-6, with no clear D. V was trimmed by 6 bases and J by 7 bases, leaving 22 bases between them. CDR3 length equals 17 residues. CDR1 SGHTA and CDR2 FQGNSA come from the germline V gene. CDR3 in amino acids: CASRETGLPILNSPLHF. CDR3 DNA sequence: TGTGCCAGCAGGGAAACGGGTCTTCCGATATTAAATTCACCCCTCCACTTT.

The V gene is TRBV5-8, the J gene TRBJ2-7, with 8 bases aligning to TRBD2. In germline, CDR1 is SGHTS, CDR2 YDEGEE. The CDR3 sequence is 13 residues long. Germline trimming cut 3 bases from V and 3 bases from J; bases unmatched to any gene: 2. Here the CDR3 DNA reads TGTGCCAGCAGCTCGACTAGCGTCTACGAGCAGTACTTC. Amino acid sequence: CASSSTSVYEQYF.

CDR3 bases: TGTGCCAGCAGTTACGGGGGGGATTACGAGCAGTACTTC. It translates to CASSYGGDYEQYF. This chain links TRBV6-1 with TRBJ2-7, with 8 bases fitting TRBD2. The CDR3 has 13 residues. CDR1 and CDR2 from the germline V gene are MNHNS and SASEGT. V lost 5 bases to trimming and J lost 4 bases; unmatched junction nucleotides: 4.

J is TRBJ1-1 and V is TRBV7-2; a weak D match, TRBD1 (5 bases). CDR1 SGHTA and CDR2 FQGNSA come from the germline V gene. The CDR3 length is 16 residues. Deletions cut 3 bases from V and 5 bases from J, with 19 bases between. The CDR3 loop reads CASSFSGGSLKTEAFF. The CDR3 DNA is TGTGCCAGCAGCTTTAGCGGGGGTTCGCTTAAAACTGAAGCTTTCTTT. Drawing the rest from reference TRBV7-2 and TRBJ1-1, the complete variable domain is GAGVSQSPSNKVTEKGKDVELRCDPISGHTALYWYRQSLGQGLEFLIYFQGNSAPDKSGLPSDRFSAERTGGSVSTLTIQRTQQEDSAVYLCASSFSGGSLKTEAFFGQGTRLTVV.

This clonotype occurred a few times. The chain carries TRBV5-5 and TRBJ2-7; no clear D gene. CDR3 length equals 12 residues. Between the trimmed V and J ends, which lost 2 bases and 3 bases, there was a span of 6 bases. Germline loops: CDR1 SGHKS, CDR2 YYEKEE (reference sequence). The CDR3 reads CASSFANYEQYF. CDR3 in DNA: TGTGCCAGCAGCTTTGCTAACTACGAGCAGTACTTC.

The chain recombines TRBV19 with TRBJ1-6, with D unclear. The CDR3 totals 13 residues. V dropped 9 bases and J dropped 5 bases, with 11 bases sitting between them. The V gene's germline CDR1 is LNHDA and CDR2 SQIVND (reference sequence). The CDR3, as DNA: TGTGCCAGCCGTGCCGGAAATAATTCACCCCTCCACTTT. Translated: CASRAGNNSPLHF.

The J gene is TRBJ2-7, the V gene TRBV2; TRBD2 matches 7 bases. The germline CDR1 and CDR2 sequences are SNHLY and FYNNEI. This CDR3 is 15 amino acids long. Germline trimming cut 2 bases from V and 5 bases from J; bases unmatched to any gene: 9. This CDR3 reads CASSESWGGRNEQYF. CDR3 DNA sequence: TGTGCCAGCAGTGAATCGTGGGGGGGGAGAAACGAGCAGTACTTC.

V usage is TRBV19 and J usage is TRBJ1-4; 7 bases match TRBD1. This CDR3 comprises 13 residues. V gave up 5 bases and J gave up 15 bases; unmatched junction bases: 12. The germline V gene encodes CDR1 LNHDA and CDR2 SQIVND (reference sequence). The CDR3 loop is CASSVSTGFWVFF. CDR3 DNA: TGTGCCAGTAGTGTATCGACAGGGTTTTGGGTGTTTTTT.

This chain joins TRBV20-1 and TRBJ2-7; D is unclear. V lost 4 bases and J 3 bases, leaving 4 bases between the germline ends. The CDR3 loop spans 10 amino acids. Germline CDR1 is DFQATT and CDR2 is SNEGSKA (reference sequence). CDR3 loop: CSANHYEQYF. In DNA, the CDR3 is TGCAGTGCTAACCACTACGAGCAGTACTTC.

The sample holds a few counts of this clonotype. The junction departs from germline at one end; a sequencing error may be responsible. The chain couples TRBV5-5 to TRBJ1-1; maybe TRBD1 (5 bases). Germline V CDR1 and CDR2: SGHKS, YYEKEE (reference sequence). CDR3 length: 16 residues. Here the CDR3 reads CASSLRQGEMDTEAFF. The CDR3 DNA reads TGTGCCAGCAGCTTGAGGCAGGGCGAGATGGACACTGAGGCTTTCTTT.

About this clonotype: A read error may produce the germline difference seen at one junction end. The V and J genes are TRBV24-1 and TRBJ2-1; 11 nucleotides align to TRBD2. Germline V lookup: CDR1 KGHDR, CDR2 SFDVKD. The CDR3 is made up of 19 amino acids. This CDR3 reads CATSDPVPGLAEAYNEQFF. In nucleotides, the CDR3 is TGTGCCACCAGTGATCCTGTCCCGGGACTAGCGGAGGCCTACAACGAGCAGTTCTTC.

The V and J genes are TRBV5-5 and TRBJ2-3; D ambiguous. The ends were cut back, 2 bases at V and 3 bases at J, with 16 bases in the middle. The CDR3 runs to 16 residues. The germline V gene encodes CDR1 SGHKS and CDR2 YYEKEE (reference sequence). CDR3 region: CASSLQGWATTDTQYF. The CDR3 bases are TGTGCCAGCAGCTTACAAGGCTGGGCCACGACAGATACGCAGTATTTT.

As to this clonotype: This may be a read error, as it is one base from a much larger clone. This chain links TRBV12-3 or TRBV12-4 with TRBJ1-2, with 9 bases aligning to TRBD1. V lost 5 bases, J lost 6 bases, and 7 bases stayed unmatched. The CDR3 covers 14 residues. CDR3 in DNA: TGTGCCAGCAGTGGCACAGGGGGCTGGAATGGCTACACCTTC. Translated: CASSGTGGWNGYTF.

CDR3 protein: CASSSARGMSGSYEQYF. The CDR3 DNA follows: TGTGCCAGCAGCTCGGCGAGAGGTATGAGCGGCTCCTACGAGCAGTACTTC. The rearrangement joins TRBV7-6 to TRBJ2-7, with D possibly matching TRBD2 (5 bases). Looked up from germline, CDR1 is SGHVS and CDR2 is FNYEAQ. V was trimmed by 4 bases and J by 0 bases, leaving 19 bases between them. The CDR3 is 17 amino acids. Complete variable domain (other parts from reference TRBV7-6 and TRBJ2-7): GAGVSQSPRYKVTKRGQDVALRCDPISGHVSLYWYRQALGQGPEFLTYFNYEAQQDKSGLPNDRFSAERPEGSISTLTIQRTEQRDSAMYRCASSSARGMSGSYEQYFGPGTRLTVT.

The CDR3 here is CSARATDTTYGYTF. The DNA of the CDR3 is TGCAGTGCTAGGGCGACAGATACCACCTATGGCTACACCTTC. The chain links TRBV20-1 to TRBJ1-2; tentatively, D is TRBD1 (5 bases). Per germline, CDR1 DFQATT and CDR2 SNEGSKA (reference sequence). The CDR3 loop spans 14 amino acids. The ends were cut back, 3 bases at V and 4 bases at J, with 15 bases in the middle.

The V and J genes are TRBV10-3 and TRBJ2-7; 8 bases align to TRBD1. Germline values: CDR1 ENHRY, CDR2 SYGVKD. The CDR3 contains 14 residues. V lost 6 bases to trimming and J lost 3 bases; unmatched junction nucleotides: 7. CDR3 region: CAIRGTGDIYEQYF. CDR3 nucleotides: TGTGCCATCAGAGGGACAGGCGACATCTACGAGCAGTACTTC.

The gene calls are TRBV24-1 and TRBJ2-3, with 12 bases lining up with TRBD1. The germline CDR1 and CDR2 sequences are KGHDR and SFDVKD. J was trimmed by 4 bases and V by 3 bases; bases with no gene match: 7. This CDR3 region has 17 residues. The CDR3 protein is CATSDRGQGAGADTQYF. CDR3 in DNA: TGTGCCACCAGTGATCGGGGACAGGGGGCGGGCGCAGATACGCAGTATTTT.

As DNA, the CDR3 is TGTGCCGGGATTGCACCTCCGTGCTCCTACGAGCAGTACTTC. Protein: CAGIAPPCSYEQYF. V and J are TRBV25-1 and TRBJ2-7; D is unresolved. The CDR3 is made up of 14 amino acids. Per germline, CDR1 MGHDK and CDR2 SYGVNS. V dropped 11 bases and J dropped 0 bases, with 17 bases sitting between them.

V usage is TRBV25-1 and J usage is TRBJ1-3; tentatively, D is TRBD1 (6 bases). Between the trimmed V and J ends, which lost 6 bases and 0 bases, there was a span of 9 bases. Germline loops: CDR1 MGHDK, CDR2 SYGVNS. The length of the CDR3 is 14 residues. The CDR3 DNA reads as TGTGCCAGCAGCCAGACAGGCTCTGGAAACACCATATATTTT. It yields the protein CASSQTGSGNTIYF.

This clonotype was observed a single time. The V call is TRBV2, the J call TRBJ2-1; 9 nucleotides match TRBD2. J gave up 0 bases and V 3 bases, and 6 bases lay outside the gene matches. The germline CDR1 and CDR2 sequences are SNHLY and FYNNEI. The CDR3 loop spans 17 amino acids. CDR3 in DNA: TGTGCCAGCAGTGACGGACTAGCGTGGGGCTCCTACAATGAGCAGTTCTTC. As protein: CASSDGLAWGSYNEQFF.

The CDR3 reads CSASPFLGGGINQPQHF. The CDR3 DNA is TGCAGTGCTAGCCCGTTTCTTGGCGGGGGCATTAATCAGCCCCAGCATTTT. The chain has TRBV20-1 and TRBJ1-5; D might be TRBD1 (6 bases). CDR1 DFQATT and CDR2 SNEGSKA come from the germline V gene (reference sequence). CDR3 length: 17 amino acids. V was trimmed by 3 bases and J by 4 bases, leaving 22 bases between them.

This chain links TRBV6-5 with TRBJ2-7, with D hard to call. This CDR3 region has 12 residues. The ends were cut back, 3 bases at V and 7 bases at J, with 10 bases in the middle. CDR1 is MNHEY and CDR2 is SVGAGI in the germline V gene. CDR3 DNA: TGTGCCAGCAGTTATCGCGGTGGGGAGCAGTACTTC. Protein: CASSYRGGEQYF.